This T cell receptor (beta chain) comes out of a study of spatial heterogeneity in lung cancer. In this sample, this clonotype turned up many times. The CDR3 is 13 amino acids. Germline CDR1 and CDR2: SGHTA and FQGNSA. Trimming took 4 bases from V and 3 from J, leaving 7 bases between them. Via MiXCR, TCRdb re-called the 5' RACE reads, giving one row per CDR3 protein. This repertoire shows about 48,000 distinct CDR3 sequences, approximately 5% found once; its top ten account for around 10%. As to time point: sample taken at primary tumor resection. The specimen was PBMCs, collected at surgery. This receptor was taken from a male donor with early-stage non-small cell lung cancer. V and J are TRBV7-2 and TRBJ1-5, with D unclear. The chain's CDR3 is CASSSVANQPQHF. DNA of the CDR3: TGTGCCAGCAGCTCGGTGGCCAATCAGCCCCAGCATTTT.